The clone carrying this TCR beta chain was observed a few times. Germline V gene sequence: CDR1 LGHDT, CDR2 YNNKEL (reference sequence). Deletions cut 5 bases from V and 0 bases from J, with 11 bases between. The CDR3 has 14 amino acids. The data belong to a study of human T cells and chemical hapten exposure. Noted time point: patch test 1, 2 weeks after DPC sensitization. Treatment denoted: therapeutic diphenylcyclopropenone sensitization with weekly scalp DPC. RNA extraction used unfractionated whole blood as the source of total RNA. Each CDR3 protein gets one entry after TCRdb re-called the RACE reads with MiXCR. This sample has over 50,000 distinct CDR3 sequences, with 9.5% to 11% found just once.

The V call is TRBV3-1, the J call TRBJ2-7, with D perhaps TRBD1 (5 bases). This sequence was found in a woman between 40 and 55 years old with alopecia areata. Some clones in this sample may be carry-over from other donors' samples. Sample: whole blood, taken in connection with sensitization to the hapten diphenylcyclopropenone (DPC). The CDR3 sequence: CASSNRFLSYEQYF. For the CDR3, the DNA is TGTGCCAGCAGCAACAGGTTCCTCTCCTACGAGCAGTACTTC.